The clone carrying this T cell receptor (beta chain) turned up a few times. The antigen is undetermined. The sample belongs to a study of CD8+ T cells in alopecia areata. Overall study context: Treated patients took oral tofacitinib at 5 to 10 mg twice daily.

The CDR3 is 14 residues long. Specified treatment: oral pan-JAK inhibitor, 5-10 mg twice daily. Cell sorting was applied to PBMCs, and CD4+ and CD8+ T cells were collected. Study-wide results and caveats: Numerous expanded lesional clones remained in scalp and blood during tofacitinib.

cDNA serving as the sequencing template came from extracted, reverse transcribed RNA. Data came from immunoSEQ multiplex PCR; TCRdb stores just in-frame clones and leaves some out. The profile covers some 120,000 clones, with about 59% appearing a single time and 5.7% taken by the ten largest. The sequence was obtained from a human donor with alopecia areata. The sample consisted of CD4+ T cells sorted from blood, taken at week 4, from a patient treated with tofacitinib. The chain has TRBV21-1 and TRBJ1-4; the table's D call of TRBD1 was not tested on the DNA. TRBV21-1 is termed a pseudogene. The CDR3 loop is CASGRQGGCEKLFF. The CDR3 DNA sequence: TGTGCCAGCGGACGACAGGGAGGTTGTGAAAAACTGTTTTTT.